The source of this T cell receptor (beta chain) is a study of Graves' ophthalmopathy and Graves' hyperthyroidism. The CDR3 runs to 12 residues. The germline V gene has CDR1 SQVTM and CDR2 ANQGSEA. Trimming cost V 4 bases and J 7 bases, with 11 bases left between them. This clonotype was found many times. RNA transcripts served as template for amplifying TCR beta CDR3 sequences. The first round was an RT-PCR with HTBI primers, and the second round was a multiplex PCR. TCRdb passed the multiplex PCR reads through MiXCR, listing each CDR3 protein once. Among about 220,000 distinct CDR3 sequences listed, roughly 21% were seen once.

The clonotype comes from a woman aged 50 to 60 with Graves' ophthalmopathy. This chain links TRBV29-1 with TRBJ1-5, with D uncertain. The source material was peripheral blood. CDR3 sequence reads: CSVAHPKQPQHF. CDR3 sequence (DNA): TGCAGCGTTGCCCACCCAAAGCAGCCCCAGCATTTT.